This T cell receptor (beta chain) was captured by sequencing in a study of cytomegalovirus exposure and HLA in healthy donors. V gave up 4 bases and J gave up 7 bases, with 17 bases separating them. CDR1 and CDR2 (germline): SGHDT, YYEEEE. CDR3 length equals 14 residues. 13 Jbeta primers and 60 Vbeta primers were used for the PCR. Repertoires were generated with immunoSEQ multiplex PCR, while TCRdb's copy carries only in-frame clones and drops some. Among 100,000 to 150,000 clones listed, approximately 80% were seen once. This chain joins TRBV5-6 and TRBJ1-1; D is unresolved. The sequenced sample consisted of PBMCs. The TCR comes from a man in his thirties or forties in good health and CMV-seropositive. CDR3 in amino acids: CASSPGQYFLEAFF. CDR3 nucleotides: TGTGCCAGCAGCCCTGGGCAGTATTTTCTTGAAGCTTTCTTT.